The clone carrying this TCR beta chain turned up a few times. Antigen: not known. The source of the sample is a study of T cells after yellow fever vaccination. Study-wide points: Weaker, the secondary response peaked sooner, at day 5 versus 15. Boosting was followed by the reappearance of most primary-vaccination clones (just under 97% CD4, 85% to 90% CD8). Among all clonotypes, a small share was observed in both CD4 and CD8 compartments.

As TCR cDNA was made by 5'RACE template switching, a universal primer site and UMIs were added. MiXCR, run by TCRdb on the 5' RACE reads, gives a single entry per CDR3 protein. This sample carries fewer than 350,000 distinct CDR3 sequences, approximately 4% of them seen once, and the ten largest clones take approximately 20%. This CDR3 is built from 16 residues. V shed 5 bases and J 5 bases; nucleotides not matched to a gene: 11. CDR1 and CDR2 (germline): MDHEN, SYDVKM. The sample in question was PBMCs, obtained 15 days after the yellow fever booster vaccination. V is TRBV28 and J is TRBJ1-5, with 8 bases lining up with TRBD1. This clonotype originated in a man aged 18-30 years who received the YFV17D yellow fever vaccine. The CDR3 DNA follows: TGTGCCAGCAGTCGAGAGTTTCAGGGGGCTTATCAGCCCCAGCATTTT. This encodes CASSREFQGAYQPQHF.